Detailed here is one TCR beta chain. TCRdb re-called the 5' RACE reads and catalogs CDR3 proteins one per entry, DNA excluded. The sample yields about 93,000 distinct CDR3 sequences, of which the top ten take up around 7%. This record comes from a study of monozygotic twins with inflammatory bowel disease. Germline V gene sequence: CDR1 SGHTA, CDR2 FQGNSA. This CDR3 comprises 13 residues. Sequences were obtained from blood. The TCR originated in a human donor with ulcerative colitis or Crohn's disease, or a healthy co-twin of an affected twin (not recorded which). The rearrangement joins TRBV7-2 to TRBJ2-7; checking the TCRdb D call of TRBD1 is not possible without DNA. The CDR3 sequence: CARGGRGAYEQYF.